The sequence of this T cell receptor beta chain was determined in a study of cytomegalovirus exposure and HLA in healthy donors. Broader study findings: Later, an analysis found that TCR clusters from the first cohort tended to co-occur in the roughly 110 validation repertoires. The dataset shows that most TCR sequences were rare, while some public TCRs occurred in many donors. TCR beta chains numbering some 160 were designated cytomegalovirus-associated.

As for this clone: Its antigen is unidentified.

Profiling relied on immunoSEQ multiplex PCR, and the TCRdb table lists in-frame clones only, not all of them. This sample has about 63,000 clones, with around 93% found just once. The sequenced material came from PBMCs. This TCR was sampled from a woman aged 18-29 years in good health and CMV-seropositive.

The CDR3 DNA reads TGCAGCGTTGTTGGAGCAGAGAACTATGGCTACACCTTC. Amino acid sequence: CSVVGAENYGYTF. V is TRBV29-1 and J is TRBJ1-2; D is unclear. CDR3 length: 13 amino acids. The ends were cut back, 4 bases at V and 2 bases at J, with 11 bases in the middle. Germline CDR1 and CDR2: SQVTM and ANQGSEA. The whole variable domain, filled in from reference TRBV29-1 and TRBJ1-2, reads SAVISQKPSRDICQRGTSLTIQCQVDSQVTMMFWYRQQPGQSLTLIATANQGSEATYESGFVIDKFPISRPNLTFSTLTVSNMSPEDSSIYLCSVVGAENYGYTFGSGTRLTVV.